A single sample gave rise to the 26 T cell receptor beta chains below, sequenced in a study of blood T cells in healthy people across ages. Sample-barcoded 5' priming and a J-beta primer mix drove a second PCR of roughly 7 to 11 cycles. TCRdb re-analysed the 5' RACE reads in MiXCR, keeping a single row per CDR3 protein. The sample lists roughly 1.7 million distinct CDR3 sequences, around 35% occurring once. Sequencing used blood. All receptors derive from a woman between 25 and 40 years old in good health.

A remark on this clonotype: The CDR3 does not end in the conserved phenylalanine or tryptophan, so this is likely a read error. The rearrangement joins TRBV20-1 to TRBJ2-3; a possible D gene is TRBD2 (5 bases). Trimming pared 3 bases from V and 2 bases from J, leaving 15 bases between. CDR1 and CDR2 from the germline V gene are DFQATT and SNEGSKA (reference sequence). The CDR3 extends over 15 amino acids. CDR3 DNA sequence: TGCAGTGCTAGTGGAGGCCGATCATACACAGATACGCAGTATTTG. This codes for CSASGGRSYTDTQYL.

V is TRBV3-1 and J is TRBJ2-1, with no clear D. Germline lookup yields CDR1 LGHDT and CDR2 YNNKEL (reference sequence). CDR3 length: 12 residues. Trimming stripped 3 bases from V and 7 bases from J, with 7 bases between. CDR3 sequence (DNA): TGTGCCAGCAGCCAGGAACGGAATGAGCAGTTCTTC. It encodes CASSQERNEQFF.

The chain employs TRBV5-1 and TRBJ2-4, with TRBD1 matching 8 bases. CDR1 is SGHRS, CDR2 YFSETQ, per germline. The CDR3 is made up of 13 amino acids. Trimming removed 6 bases from V and 5 bases from J; junction bases left unmatched: 4. The CDR3 DNA sequence: TGCGCCAGCAACAGACAGGGGCAAAACATTCAGTACTTC. Amino acids: CASNRQGQNIQYF.

The sample holds one count of this clonotype. This sequence joins TRBV3-1 and TRBJ1-1, with 8 bases lining up with TRBD1. Germline CDR1 reads LGHDT; CDR2 reads YNNKEL (reference sequence). J lost 10 bases, V lost 5 bases, and 6 bases had no gene match. The CDR3 extends over 12 amino acids. The CDR3 DNA follows: TGTGCCAGCAGCTTAGGGACAGGCCCAGCTTTCTTT. It yields the protein CASSLGTGPAFF.

Only a few counts were recorded for this clonotype. The chain couples TRBV15 to TRBJ2-5; TRBD1 agrees at 11 bases. The junction had 6 bases not matched to a gene; V was cut back by 1 base and J by 5 bases. CDR1 LNHNV and CDR2 YYDKDF come from the germline V gene (reference sequence). The CDR3 extends over 16 amino acids. The CDR3 spells CATSRGDRGVEETQYF. CDR3 in DNA: TGTGCCACCAGCAGAGGGGACAGGGGGGTTGAGGAGACCCAGTACTTC.

The genes are TRBV3-1 and TRBJ2-1, with D maybe TRBD2 (6 bases). From germline, CDR1 is LGHDT and CDR2 YNNKEL (reference sequence). This CDR3 comprises 15 residues. Trimming left V 0 bases short and J 10 bases short, with 16 bases between. This chain's CDR3 is CASSQDTEGPFEQFF. CDR3 DNA sequence: TGTGCCAGCAGCCAAGATACGGAGGGACCCTTCGAGCAGTTCTTC.

The J gene is TRBJ2-3, the V gene TRBV6-2 or TRBV6-3; TRBD2 might be the D (5 bases). This CDR3 has 14 residues. Trimming left V 4 bases short and J 1 base short, with 9 bases between. Per germline, CDR1 MNHEY and CDR2 SVGEGT. The CDR3 DNA sequence: TGTGCCAGCAGTTGGCAGAGGGGCACAGATACGCAGTATTTT. Protein product: CASSWQRGTDTQYF.

The sample holds a few counts of this clonotype. The rearrangement uses TRBV7-2 and TRBJ1-6; no reliable D call. The CDR3 runs 16 residues. CDR1 and CDR2 (germline): SGHTA, FQGNSA. Trimming shortened V by 6 bases and J by 8 bases, and 20 bases separated the two germline ends. CDR3 amino acids: CASRPAPPRGDSPLHF. In nucleotides, the CDR3 is TGTGCCAGCAGACCAGCTCCACCGCGAGGAGATTCACCCCTCCACTTT.

The V call is TRBV29-1, the J call TRBJ1-1; maybe TRBD1 (6 bases). The germline V and J ends were trimmed by 6 bases and 0 bases, with 14 bases remaining between them. The CDR3 is 14 amino acids. Germline CDR1 reads SQVTM; CDR2 reads ANQGSEA. The DNA for the CDR3 is TGCAGCGTCCTAAGGACAGCTATGAACACTGAAGCTTTCTTT. Its protein is CSVLRTAMNTEAFF.

CDR3 in amino acids: CASSFRVGSPLHF. The CDR3 DNA reads as TGTGCCAGCAGTTTCCGGGTAGGGTCACCCCTCCACTTT. The V and J genes are TRBV27 and TRBJ1-6, with D hard to call. V was trimmed by 3 bases and J by 10 bases, leaving 10 bases between them. In germline, CDR1 is MNHEY, CDR2 SMNVEV (reference sequence). This CDR3 has 13 amino acids.

The DNA for the CDR3 is TGTGCCAGCAGCTTACAACTGGGAACCAACCCCTACGAGCAGTACTTC. Translated: CASSLQLGTNPYEQYF. The chain has TRBV5-6 and TRBJ2-5; no definite D call. The J call is uncertain, as TRBJ2-7 better fits the DNA end. Germline-derived CDR1 and CDR2 are SGHDT and YYEEEE. The CDR3 covers 16 residues.

This rearrangement joins TRBV21-1 to TRBJ2-7; the table's D call, TRBD1, was not checked against the DNA. TRBV21-1 is a pseudogene. The CDR3 extends over 20 amino acids. CDR3 residues: CASSKEPASQQDFTGGEQYF. CDR3 nucleotide sequence: TGTGCCAGCAGCAAAGAGCCAGCGAGCCAGCAGGATTTCACAGGGGGCGAGCAGTACTTC.

This chain uses TRBV20-1 with TRBJ1-1, with D possibly matching TRBD1 (6 bases). Trimming removed 2 bases at V and 10 bases at J, with 20 bases between. The CDR3 has 14 residues. CDR1 is DFQATT, CDR2 SNEGSKA, per germline (reference sequence). CDR3 bases: TGCAGTGCTAGACCCGGGGGCGGTGGGGCTGGAGCTTTCTTT. This translates into CSARPGGGGAGAFF.

This clonotype was observed a few times. The chain employs TRBV13 and TRBJ2-4; TRBD1 matches 8 bases. Matching the DNA end better, TRBJ2-7 makes the J call doubtful. The CDR3 runs to 14 residues. Germline CDR1 PRHDT, CDR2 FYEKMQ (reference sequence). The CDR3 here is CASSLTGDPSEQYF. The CDR3 DNA sequence: TGTGCCAGCAGCCTGACAGGGGACCCAAGCGAGCAGTACTTC.

V gene TRBV2 combines with J gene TRBJ2-7; 7 positions agree with TRBD1. The germline gives CDR1 SNHLY, CDR2 FYNNEI. The CDR3 consists of 15 residues. With 8 bases clipped from V and 1 base from J, the junction kept 11 bases outside the gene matches. The CDR3 DNA reads as TGTGCCAGCCAAAGCCTTGGACAGGCTTCCTACGAGCAGTACTTC. It is translated as CASQSLGQASYEQYF.

Only a few counts were recorded for this clonotype. The J gene is TRBJ1-4, the V gene TRBV3-1; D gene ambiguous. From germline, CDR1 is LGHDT and CDR2 YNNKEL (reference sequence). The CDR3 runs to 14 residues. The V end lost 8 bases, the J end lost 7 bases, and 17 bases lay between the germline ends. The CDR3: CASRFGLMGEKLFF. The CDR3, as DNA: TGTGCCAGCCGATTTGGGCTCATGGGTGAAAAACTGTTTTTT.

This clonotype came up once. A much bigger clone sits one base away, suggesting this may be a read error. The limits of the CDR3 on the DNA are not certain, so only TCRdb's listed CDR3 is given. This chain joins TRBV4-1 and TRBJ1-2; the tabulated D call, TRBD1, remains unverified against the DNA. The CDR3 is 16 residues long, ends included. CDR1 is MGHRA, CDR2 YSYEKL, per germline. CDR3 sequence reads: CASSQDVGQGNYGHTF.

In this sample, this clonotype turned up a few times. The chain recombines TRBV28 with TRBJ2-7; TRBD1 matches at 7 bases. The J segment lost 0 bases and the V segment lost 7 bases, leaving 6 bases of the junction unmatched. This CDR3 has 14 residues. The V gene's germline CDR1 is MDHEN and CDR2 SYDVKM. CDR3: CASTSGDSSYEQYF. Written as DNA, the CDR3 is TGTGCCAGCACCTCAGGGGACAGCTCCTACGAGCAGTACTTC. The complete variable domain, with remaining parts taken from reference TRBV28 and TRBJ2-7, reads DVKVTQSSRYLVKRTGEKVFLECVQDMDHENMFWYRQDPGLGLRLIYFSYDVKMKEKGDIPEGYSVSREKKERFSLILESASTNQTSMYLCASTSGDSSYEQYFGPGTRLTVT.

In its sample, this clonotype was seen a few times. This sequence joins TRBV5-1 and TRBJ1-4; 9 bases fit TRBD1. Germline V gene lookup returns CDR1 SGHRS and CDR2 YFSETQ. This CDR3 is 16 amino acids long. J lost 8 bases, V lost 0 bases, and 8 bases had no gene match. The DNA for the CDR3 is TGCGCCAGCAGCTTGGCCGCGACAGGGGGAGGCGAAAAACTGTTTTTT. Amino acid sequence: CASSLAATGGGEKLFF.

This clonotype was counted many times. This chain uses TRBV7-2 with TRBJ2-1, with D perhaps TRBD2 (5 bases). Trimming pared 2 bases from V and 0 bases from J, leaving 11 bases between. This CDR3 comprises 16 residues. CDR1 is SGHTA and CDR2 is FQGNSA in the germline V gene. The CDR3 region has the DNA TGTGCCAGCAGCTTAATTGCCGGGGTCTCCTACAATGAGCAGTTCTTC. This encodes CASSLIAGVSYNEQFF.

The chain couples TRBV4-1 to TRBJ2-7; D not resolved. Germline CDR1 and CDR2: MGHRA and YSYEKL. Trimming shortened V by 4 bases and J by 2 bases, and 12 bases separated the two germline ends. CDR3 size: 14 residues. The CDR3 here is CASSRYPRAYEQYF. CDR3 nucleotide sequence: TGCGCCAGCAGCCGTTATCCCAGAGCCTACGAGCAGTACTTC.

The chain carries TRBV13 and TRBJ1-4, with D unclear. The CDR3 has 14 amino acids. Germline CDR1 is PRHDT and CDR2 is FYEKMQ (reference sequence). Trimming pared 0 bases from V and 7 bases from J, leaving 9 bases between. As DNA, the CDR3 is TGTGCCAGCAGCTTAGGTCACTCAATTGAAAAACTGTTTTTT. Translated: CASSLGHSIEKLFF. Together with reference TRBV13 and TRBJ1-4, the CDR3 gives the full variable domain: AAGVIQSPRHLIKEKRETATLKCYPIPRHDTVYWYQQGPGQDPQFLISFYEKMQSDKGSIPDRFSAQQFSDYHSELNMSSLELGDSALYFCASSLGHSIEKLFFGSGTQLSVL.

V gene TRBV5-1 combines with J gene TRBJ1-2; the D is unclear. The germline gives CDR1 SGHRS, CDR2 YFSETQ. CDR3 length: 13 amino acids. Trimming removed 0 bases at V and 3 bases at J, with 6 bases between. DNA of the CDR3: TGCGCCAGCAGCTTGGGAGAACACTATGGCTACACCTTC. It translates to CASSLGEHYGYTF.

This CDR3 reads CSASPGLAGGAYEQYF. The DNA of the CDR3 is TGCAGTGCTAGCCCGGGACTAGCGGGGGGGGCCTACGAGCAGTACTTC. This chain connects TRBV20-1 to TRBJ2-7, with 16 bases matching TRBD2. Unmatched junction bases numbered 4, after V lost 3 bases and J lost 2 bases. In germline, CDR1 is DFQATT, CDR2 SNEGSKA (reference sequence). CDR3 length: 16 residues.

This clonotype was counted many times. This rearrangement joins TRBV5-1 to TRBJ2-3; 9 bases align to TRBD2. After removal of 0 bases from V and 3 bases from J, the junction contained 5 bases not matched to a gene. The CDR3 spans 16 residues. Germline V gene sequence: CDR1 SGHRS, CDR2 YFSETQ. As DNA, the CDR3 is TGCGCCAGCAGCTTGGCCCCAGCGGGGGGTACAGATACGCAGTATTTT. It translates to CASSLAPAGGTDTQYF. The full variable domain, its missing parts supplied by reference TRBV5-1 and TRBJ2-3, is KAGVTQTPRYLIKTRGQQVTLSCSPISGHRSVSWYQQTPGQGLQFLFEYFSETQRNKGNFPGRFSGRQFSNSRSEMNVSTLELGDSALYLCASSLAPAGGTDTQYFGPGTRLTVL.

This clonotype came up a few times. The chain employs TRBV5-1 and TRBJ2-5; TRBD2 matches at 8 bases. The V segment lost 3 bases and the J segment 3 bases; nucleotides outside the gene matches: 10. The CDR3 runs to 16 residues. Germline V gives CDR1 SGHRS, CDR2 YFSETQ. CDR3 sequence reads: CASSSLAGTVKETQYF. The CDR3 DNA is TGCGCCAGCAGCTCTTTAGCGGGGACTGTAAAAGAGACCCAGTACTTC.